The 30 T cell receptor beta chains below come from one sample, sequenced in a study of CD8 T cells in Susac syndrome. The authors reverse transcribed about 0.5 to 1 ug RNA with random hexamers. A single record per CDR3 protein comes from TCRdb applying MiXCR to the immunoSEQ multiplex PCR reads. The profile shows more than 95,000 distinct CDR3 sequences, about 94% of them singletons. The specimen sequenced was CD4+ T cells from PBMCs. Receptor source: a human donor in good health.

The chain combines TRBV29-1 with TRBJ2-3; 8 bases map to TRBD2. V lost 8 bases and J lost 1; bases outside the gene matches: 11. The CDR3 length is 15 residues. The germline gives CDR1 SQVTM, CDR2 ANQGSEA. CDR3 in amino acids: CSSSRPTSGTDTQYF. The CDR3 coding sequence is TGCAGCTCATCACGGCCGACTAGCGGCACAGATACGCAGTATTTT.

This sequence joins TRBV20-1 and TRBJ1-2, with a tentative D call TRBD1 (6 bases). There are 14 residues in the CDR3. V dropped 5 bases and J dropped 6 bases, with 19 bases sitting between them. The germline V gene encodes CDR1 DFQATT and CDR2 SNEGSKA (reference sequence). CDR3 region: CSAYSGEGGDGYTF. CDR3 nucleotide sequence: TGCAGTGCTTATTCCGGGGAGGGGGGGGATGGCTACACCTTC.

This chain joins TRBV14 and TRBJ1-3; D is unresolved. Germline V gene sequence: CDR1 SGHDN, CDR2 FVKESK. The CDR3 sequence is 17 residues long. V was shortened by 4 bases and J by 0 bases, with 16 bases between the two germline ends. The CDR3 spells CASSLFRTGISGNTIYF. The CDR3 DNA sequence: TGTGCCAGCAGCCTTTTTCGGACGGGGATCTCTGGAAACACCATATATTTT.

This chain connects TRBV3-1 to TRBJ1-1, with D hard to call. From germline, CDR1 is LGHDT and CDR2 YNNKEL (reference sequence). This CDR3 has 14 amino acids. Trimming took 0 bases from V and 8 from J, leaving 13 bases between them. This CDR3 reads CASSQDRLSLEAFF. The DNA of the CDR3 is TGTGCCAGCAGCCAAGATCGTTTGAGCCTGGAAGCTTTCTTT.

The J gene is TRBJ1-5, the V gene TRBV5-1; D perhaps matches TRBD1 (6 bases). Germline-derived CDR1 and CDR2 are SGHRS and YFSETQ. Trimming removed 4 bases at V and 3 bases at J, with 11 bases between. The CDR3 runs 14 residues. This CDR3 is CASSTTGPNQPQHF. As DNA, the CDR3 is TGCGCCAGCAGCACAACAGGGCCCAATCAGCCCCAGCATTTT.

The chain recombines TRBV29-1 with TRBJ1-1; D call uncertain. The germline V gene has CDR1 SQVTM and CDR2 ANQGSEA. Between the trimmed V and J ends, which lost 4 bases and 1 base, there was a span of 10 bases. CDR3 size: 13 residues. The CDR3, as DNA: TGCAGCGTTGTCGGTGTACGGAACACTGAAGCTTTCTTT. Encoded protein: CSVVGVRNTEAFF. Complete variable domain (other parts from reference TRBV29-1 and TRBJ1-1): SAVISQKPSRDICQRGTSLTIQCQVDSQVTMMFWYRQQPGQSLTLIATANQGSEATYESGFVIDKFPISRPNLTFSTLTVSNMSPEDSSIYLCSVVGVRNTEAFFGQGTRLTVV.

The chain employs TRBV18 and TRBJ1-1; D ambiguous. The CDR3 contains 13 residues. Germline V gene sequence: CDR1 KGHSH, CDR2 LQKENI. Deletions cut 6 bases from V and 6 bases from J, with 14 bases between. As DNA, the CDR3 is TGTGCCAGCTCGTTCTCGGGTGGGTCTGAAGCTTTCTTT. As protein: CASSFSGGSEAFF.

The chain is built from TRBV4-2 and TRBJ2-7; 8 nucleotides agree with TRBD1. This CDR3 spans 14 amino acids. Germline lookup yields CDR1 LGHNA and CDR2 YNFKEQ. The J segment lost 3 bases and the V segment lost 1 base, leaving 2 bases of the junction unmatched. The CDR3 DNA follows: TGTGCCAGCAGCCAAGGGACAGGGCGCTACGAGCAGTACTTC. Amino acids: CASSQGTGRYEQYF.

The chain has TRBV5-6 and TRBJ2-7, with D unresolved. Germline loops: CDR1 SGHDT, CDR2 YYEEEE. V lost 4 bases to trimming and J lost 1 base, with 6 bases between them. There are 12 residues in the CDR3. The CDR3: CASSRASYEQYF. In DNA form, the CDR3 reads TGTGCCAGCAGCCGAGCTTCCTACGAGCAGTACTTC.

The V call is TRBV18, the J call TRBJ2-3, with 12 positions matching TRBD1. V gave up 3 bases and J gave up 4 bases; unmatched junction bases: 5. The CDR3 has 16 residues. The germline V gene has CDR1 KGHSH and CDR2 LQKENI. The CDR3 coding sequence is TGTGCCAGCTCACCGTCCGGGACAGGGGGCTCAGATACGCAGTATTTT. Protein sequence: CASSPSGTGGSDTQYF.

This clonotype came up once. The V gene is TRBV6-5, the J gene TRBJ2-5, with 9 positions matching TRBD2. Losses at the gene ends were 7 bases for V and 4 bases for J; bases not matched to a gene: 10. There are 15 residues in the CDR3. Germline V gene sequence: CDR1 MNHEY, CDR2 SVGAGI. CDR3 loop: CASTLFSGRRETQYF. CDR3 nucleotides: TGTGCCAGCACCCTCTTCAGCGGGAGGCGAGAGACCCAGTACTTC.

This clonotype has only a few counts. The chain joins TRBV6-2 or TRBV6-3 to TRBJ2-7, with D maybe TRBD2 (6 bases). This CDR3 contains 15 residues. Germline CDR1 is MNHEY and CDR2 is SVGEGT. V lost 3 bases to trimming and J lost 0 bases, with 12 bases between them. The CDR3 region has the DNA TGTGCCAGCAGTTATGGAGGGACGAGCTCCTACGAGCAGTACTTC. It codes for CASSYGGTSSYEQYF.

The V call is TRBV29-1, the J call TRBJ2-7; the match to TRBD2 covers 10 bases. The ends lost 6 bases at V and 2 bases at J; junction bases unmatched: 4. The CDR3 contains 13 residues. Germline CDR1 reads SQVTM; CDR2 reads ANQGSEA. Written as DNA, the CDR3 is TGCAGCGTCTCAGGACTAGCGGCCTACGAGCAGTACTTC. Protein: CSVSGLAAYEQYF.

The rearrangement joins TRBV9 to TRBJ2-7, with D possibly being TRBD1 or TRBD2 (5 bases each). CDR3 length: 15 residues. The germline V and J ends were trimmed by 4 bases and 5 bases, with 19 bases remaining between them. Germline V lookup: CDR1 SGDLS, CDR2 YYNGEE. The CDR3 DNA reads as TGTGCCAGCAGCCCCGACTATGGGGGATACAACGAGCAGTACTTC. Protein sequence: CASSPDYGGYNEQYF.

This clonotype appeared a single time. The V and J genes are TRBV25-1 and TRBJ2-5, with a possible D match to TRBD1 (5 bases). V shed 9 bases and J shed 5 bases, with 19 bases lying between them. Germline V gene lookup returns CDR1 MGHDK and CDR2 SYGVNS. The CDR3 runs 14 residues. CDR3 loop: CARPQAHLGETQYF. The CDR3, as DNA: TGTGCCAGGCCACAGGCGCACTTAGGGGAGACCCAGTACTTC. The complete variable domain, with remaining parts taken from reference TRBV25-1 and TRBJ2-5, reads EADIYQTPRYLVIGTGKKITLECSQTMGHDKMYWYQQDPGMELHLIHYSYGVNSTEKGDLSSESTVSRIRTEHFPLTLESARPSHTSQYLCARPQAHLGETQYFGPGTRLLVL.

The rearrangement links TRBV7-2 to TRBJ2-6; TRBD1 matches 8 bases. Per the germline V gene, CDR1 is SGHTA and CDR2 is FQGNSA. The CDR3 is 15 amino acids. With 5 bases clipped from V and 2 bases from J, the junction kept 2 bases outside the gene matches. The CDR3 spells CASSAGGAGANVLTF. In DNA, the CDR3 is TGTGCCAGCAGCGCAGGGGGCGCTGGGGCCAACGTCCTGACTTTC. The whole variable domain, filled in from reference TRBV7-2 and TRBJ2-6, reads GAGVSQSPSNKVTEKGKDVELRCDPISGHTALYWYRQSLGQGLEFLIYFQGNSAPDKSGLPSDRFSAERTGGSVSTLTIQRTQQEDSAVYLCASSAGGAGANVLTFGAGSRLTVL.

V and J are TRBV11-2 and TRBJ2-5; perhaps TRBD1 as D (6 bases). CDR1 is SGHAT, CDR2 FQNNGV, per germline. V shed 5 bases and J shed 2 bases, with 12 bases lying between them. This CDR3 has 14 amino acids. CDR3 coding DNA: TGTGCCAGCAGCCCTCTGGGGGCTCAAGAGACCCAGTACTTC. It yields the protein CASSPLGAQETQYF.

CDR3 sequence: CSAAPLTDASSYEQYF. The CDR3 DNA reads TGCAGTGCTGCACCCCTGACTGATGCGAGCTCCTACGAGCAGTACTTC. This sequence joins TRBV20-1 and TRBJ2-7; D remains ambiguous. V was cut by 5 bases and J by 0 bases, with 20 bases left in between. Germline CDR1 and CDR2: DFQATT and SNEGSKA (reference sequence). The CDR3 covers 16 residues.

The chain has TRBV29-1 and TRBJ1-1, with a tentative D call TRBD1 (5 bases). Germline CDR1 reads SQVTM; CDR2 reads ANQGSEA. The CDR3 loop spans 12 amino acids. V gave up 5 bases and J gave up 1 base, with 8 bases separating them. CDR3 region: CSVLGGNTEAFF. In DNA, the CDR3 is TGCAGCGTTCTCGGGGGGAACACTGAAGCTTTCTTT.

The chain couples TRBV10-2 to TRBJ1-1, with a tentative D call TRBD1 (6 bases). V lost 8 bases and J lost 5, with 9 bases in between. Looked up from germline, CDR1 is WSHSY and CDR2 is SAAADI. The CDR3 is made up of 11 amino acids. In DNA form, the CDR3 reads TGCGCCAGCGGCCAGGGGACTGAAGCTTTCTTT. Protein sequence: CASGQGTEAFF.

The CDR3 here is CASSEVSTSYEQYF. The CDR3 coding sequence is TGTGCCAGCAGTGAAGTTTCGACTTCCTACGAGCAGTACTTC. This rearrangement joins TRBV6-1 to TRBJ2-7; D uncertain. Germline V gives CDR1 MNHNS, CDR2 SASEGT. This CDR3 has 14 amino acids. Trimming shortened V by 1 base and J by 1 base, and 8 bases separated the two germline ends.

This chain's CDR3 is CASSGGGRGRIETQYF. CDR3 bases: TGTGCCAGCAGCGGCGGCGGGCGCGGGAGAATTGAGACCCAGTACTTC. V gene TRBV5-4 combines with J gene TRBJ2-5; 7 bases map to TRBD2. Germline V lookup: CDR1 SGHNT, CDR2 YYREEE (reference sequence). With 4 bases clipped from V and 5 bases from J, the junction kept 14 bases outside the gene matches. The CDR3 extends over 16 amino acids.

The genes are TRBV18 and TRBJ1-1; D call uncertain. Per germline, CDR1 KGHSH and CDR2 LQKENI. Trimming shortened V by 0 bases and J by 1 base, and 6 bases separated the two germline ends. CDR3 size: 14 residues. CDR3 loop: CASSPPAQNTEAFF. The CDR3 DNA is TGTGCCAGCTCACCACCAGCCCAGAACACTGAAGCTTTCTTT.

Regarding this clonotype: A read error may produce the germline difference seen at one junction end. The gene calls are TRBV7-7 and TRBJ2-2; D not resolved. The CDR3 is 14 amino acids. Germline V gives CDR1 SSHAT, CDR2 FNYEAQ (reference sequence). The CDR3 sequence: CASRPTVNTGELFF. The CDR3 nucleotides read TGTGCTAGCAGACCGACGGTGAACACCGGGGAGCTGTTTTTT. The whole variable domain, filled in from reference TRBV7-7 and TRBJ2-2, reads GAGVSQSPRYKVTKRGQDVTLRCDPISSHATLYWYQQALGQGPEFLTYFNYEAQPDKSGLPSDRFSAERPEGSISTLTIQRTEQRDSAMYRCASRPTVNTGELFFGEGSRLTVL.

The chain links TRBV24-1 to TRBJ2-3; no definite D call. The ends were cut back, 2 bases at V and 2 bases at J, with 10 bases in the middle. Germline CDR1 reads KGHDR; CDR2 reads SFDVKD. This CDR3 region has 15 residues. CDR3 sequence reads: CATSDSRLNTDTQYF. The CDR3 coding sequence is TGTGCCACCAGTGATTCCCGACTGAACACAGATACGCAGTATTTT.

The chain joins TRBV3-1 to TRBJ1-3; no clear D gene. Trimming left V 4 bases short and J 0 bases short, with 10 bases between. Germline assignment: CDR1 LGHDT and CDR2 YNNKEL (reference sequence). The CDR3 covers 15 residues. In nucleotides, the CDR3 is TGTGCCAGCAGCCCGCGACACAGCTCTGGAAACACCATATATTTT. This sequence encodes CASSPRHSSGNTIYF.

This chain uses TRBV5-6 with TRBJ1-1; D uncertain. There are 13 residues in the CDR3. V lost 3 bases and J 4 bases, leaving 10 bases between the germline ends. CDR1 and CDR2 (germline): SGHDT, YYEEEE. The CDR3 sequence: CASSSAPGTEAFF. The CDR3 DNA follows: TGTGCCAGCAGCTCGGCCCCCGGCACTGAAGCTTTCTTT.

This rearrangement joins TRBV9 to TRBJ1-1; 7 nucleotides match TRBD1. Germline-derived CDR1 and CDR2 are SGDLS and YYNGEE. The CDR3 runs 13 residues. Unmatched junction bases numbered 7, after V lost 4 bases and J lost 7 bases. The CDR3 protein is CASSIRQGNEAFF. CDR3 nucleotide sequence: TGTGCCAGCAGCATCCGACAGGGCAATGAAGCTTTCTTT.

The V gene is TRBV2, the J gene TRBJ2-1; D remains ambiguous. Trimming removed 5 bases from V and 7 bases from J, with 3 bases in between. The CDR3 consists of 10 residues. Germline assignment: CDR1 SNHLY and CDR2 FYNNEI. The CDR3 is CASSSNEQFF. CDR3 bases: TGTGCCAGCAGTTCGAATGAGCAGTTCTTC.

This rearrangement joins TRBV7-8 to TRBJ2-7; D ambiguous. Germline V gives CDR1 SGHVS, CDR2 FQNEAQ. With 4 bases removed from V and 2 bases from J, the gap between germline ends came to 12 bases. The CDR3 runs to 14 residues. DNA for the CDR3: TGTGCCAGCAGCTCCCAGGAGACCACCTACGAGCAGTACTTC. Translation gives CASSSQETTYEQYF.